Listed below are T cell receptor beta chains from one sample, sequenced in a study of T cell responses to AZD1222 COVID-19 vaccine. Data came from immunoSEQ multiplex PCR; TCRdb stores just in-frame clones and leaves some out. The repertoire holds about 130,000 clones, with approximately 89% as singletons. The source was peripheral blood, collected on day 0 of AZD1222 vaccination. These receptors originate from an adult in good health. Both conserved end residues are part of each CDR3. The D gene is left open where the match is weak. Only part of the rows carry a size: once, few, many, or a class if the clone is expanded.

clone_size	v_call	cdr3_length	j_call	d_call	cdr3_aa	cdr3_nt
.	TRBV28	10	TRBJ2-5	.	CASSQETQYF	TGTGCCAGCAGTCAAGAGACCCAGTACTTC
.	TRBV6-6	15	TRBJ2-2	.	CASSYSSYNTGELFF	TGTGCCAGCAGTTACTCGAGCTACAACACCGGGGAGCTGTTTTTT
few	TRBV5-1	14	TRBJ1-1	TRBD1	CASSLRQGGTEAFF	TGCGCCAGCAGCCTTCGACAGGGCGGGACTGAAGCTTTCTTT
.	TRBV5-8	14	TRBJ1-1	.	CASSFPDGYTEAFF	TGTGCCAGCAGCTTCCCGGACGGTTACACTGAAGCTTTCTTT
.	TRBV6-5	14	TRBJ1-1	.	CASTKDRWNTEAFF	TGTGCCAGCACCAAGGACCGATGGAACACTGAAGCTTTCTTT
once	TRBV7-3	14	TRBJ1-2	.	CASSLRQDGYGYTF	TGTGCCAGCAGCTTAAGGCAGGATGGCTATGGCTACACCTTC
.	TRBV12-3/TRBV12-4	12	TRBJ2-1	.	CASSLNPHEQFF	TGTGCCAGCAGCCTTAATCCCCATGAGCAGTTCTTC
.	TRBV12-5	15	TRBJ1-1	TRBD1	CASGPLGQTYTEAFF	TGTGCTAGTGGTCCCCTGGGACAGACTTACACTGAAGCTTTCTTT
once	TRBV7-2	12	TRBJ1-2	.	CASSLVGYGYTF	TGTGCCAGCAGCTTAGTAGGCTATGGCTACACCTTC
.	TRBV28	15	TRBJ2-3	TRBD1	CASSLGQGATDTQYF	TGTGCCAGCAGTTTAGGACAGGGGGCCACAGATACGCAGTATTTT
.	TRBV5-6	15	TRBJ2-2	.	CASSFGRGYTGELFF	TGTGCCAGCAGCTTTGGAAGGGGGTACACCGGGGAGCTGTTTTTT
.	TRBV10-2	13	TRBJ1-1	TRBD1	CATAGQGATEAFF	TGCGCCACGGCGGGACAGGGGGCCACTGAAGCTTTCTTT
.	TRBV29-1	15	TRBJ2-2	TRBD2	CSVERIAGGTGELFF	TGCAGCGTTGAGAGGATAGCGGGGGGGACCGGGGAGCTGTTTTTT
.	TRBV28	13	TRBJ1-2	TRBD1	CASSLGTGYGYTF	TGTGCCAGCAGTTTAGGGACAGGCTATGGCTACACCTTC
.	TRBV29-1	20	TRBJ2-5	.	CSVAGFYHRDTFPGGETQYF	TGCAGCGTTGCTGGCTTTTATCACCGGGACACTTTCCCGGGCGGGGAGACCCAGTACTTC
once	TRBV14	13	TRBJ2-7	TRBD1	CASGGQTLQEQYF	TGTGCCAGCGGGGGACAGACTCTCCAGGAGCAGTACTTC
.	TRBV7-8	16	TRBJ2-3	TRBD2	CASSFSSGRAKGTQYF	TGTGCCAGCAGCTTTTCTAGCGGGAGGGCCAAAGGTACGCAGTATTTT
.	TRBV5-6	14	TRBJ2-7	TRBD1	CASSWDRDTYEQYF	TGTGCCAGCAGCTGGGACAGGGATACCTACGAGCAGTACTTC
.	TRBV6-1	17	TRBJ1-6	.	CASSEALSNLKSLPLHF	TGTGCCAGCAGTGAAGCTCTCTCTAATTTAAAATCCCTACCCCTCCACTTT
.	TRBV2	15	TRBJ2-3	TRBD2	CASPGLAGGRYTQYF	TGTGCCAGCCCCGGACTAGCGGGGGGGCGATATACGCAGTATTTT
.	TRBV14	12	TRBJ1-2	.	CASSLGGHGYTF	TGTGCCAGCAGCCTCGGGGGGCACGGCTACACCTTC
once	TRBV11-1	13	TRBJ1-6	.	CASSLQYNSPLHF	TGTGCCAGCAGCTTACAGTATAATTCACCCCTCCACTTT
.	TRBV6-6	15	TRBJ1-1	.	CASSGESTVNTEAFF	TGTGCCAGCAGTGGGGAATCGACAGTGAACACTGAAGCTTTCTTT
.	TRBV19	13	TRBJ2-2	TRBD1	CASRGRRAGELFF	TGTGCCAGCAGGGGGCGCAGGGCCGGGGAGCTGTTTTTT
.	TRBV27	12	TRBJ1-6	.	CASSLYNSPLHF	TGTGCCAGCAGTCTCTATAATTCACCCCTCCACTTT
.	TRBV7-6	15	TRBJ1-3	.	CASSPSHSSGNTIYF	TGTGCCAGCAGCCCCAGTCACTCCTCTGGAAACACCATATATTTT
medium-sized	TRBV6-4	13	TRBJ2-3	TRBD2	CASSDSASGTQYF	TGTGCCAGCAGTGACTCTGCTAGCGGGACGCAGTATTTT
.	TRBV30	14	TRBJ2-2	TRBD1	CAWLPGQGAGELFF	TGTGCCTGGTTGCCGGGACAGGGGGCCGGGGAGCTGTTTTTT
once	TRBV19	15	TRBJ1-3	.	CASRVDGSSGNTIYF	TGTGCCAGTAGAGTGGACGGGAGCTCTGGAAACACCATATATTTT
.	TRBV7-8	16	TRBJ1-5	TRBD1	CASSFDRVYSNQPQHF	TGTGCCAGCAGCTTTGACAGGGTCTATAGCAATCAGCCCCAGCATTTT
.	TRBV19	12	TRBJ1-1	.	CASSVMNTEAFF	TGTGCCAGTAGCGTTATGAACACTGAAGCTTTCTTT
.	TRBV12-3/TRBV12-4	12	TRBJ1-1	TRBD1	CASIRGQGKAFF	TGTGCCAGCATCCGAGGACAGGGGAAAGCTTTCTTT
.	TRBV11-3	17	TRBJ2-3	TRBD2	CASSFGVSSGAGDTQYF	TGTGCCAGCAGCTTCGGGGTTTCTAGCGGGGCGGGAGATACGCAGTATTTT
.	TRBV18	14	TRBJ1-2	.	CASSQGPGDYGYTF	TGTGCCAGCTCACAGGGCCCCGGGGACTATGGCTACACCTTC
.	TRBV18	13	TRBJ1-2	.	CASSQGSLYGYTF	TGTGCCAGCTCACAAGGCAGCCTCTATGGCTACACCTTC
.	TRBV28	11	TRBJ2-2	.	CASLKAGELFF	TGTGCCAGCCTAAAGGCCGGGGAGCTGTTTTTT
.	TRBV6-5	15	TRBJ1-1	TRBD1	CASSAGTGVGTEAFF	TGTGCCAGCAGCGCCGGGACAGGGGTGGGCACTGAAGCTTTCTTT